Listed below are T cell receptor beta chains from one sample, sequenced in a study of beta chain features in type 1 diabetes. Only in-frame clones appear in the TCRdb table, and some are missing; sequencing was by immunoSEQ multiplex PCR. Of about 68,000 clones in the sample, just under 50% were seen once. Sequencing was done on a sample of central memory CD4+ T cells from blood. The receptors stem from a man aged 25 to 45 with type 1 diabetes. CDR3s include the opening cysteine and the closing phenylalanine or tryptophan. The order of the fields is V gene, D gene, CDR3 protein. The D gene is left open where the match is weak.

V: TRBV30
D: TRBD1
CDR3: CAWGGDREYNEQFF

V: TRBV14
D: -
CDR3: CASSPADYNEQFF

V: TRBV5-1
D: TRBD2
CDR3: CASAGGPRETQYF

V: TRBV30
D: -
CDR3: CAWSVGPGESTDTQYF

V: TRBV11-3
D: -
CDR3: CASSLEGRGQADTQYF

V: TRBV6-6
D: -
CDR3: CASSPQGSYGYTF

V: TRBV5-1
D: TRBD1
CDR3: CASTHLYPRTGAYEQYF

V: TRBV15
D: -
CDR3: CATSSGPQDAQYF

V: TRBV6-1
D: TRBD1
CDR3: CASVRTGSYNEQFF

V: TRBV5-1
D: -
CDR3: CASSLGYGSYEQYF

V: TRBV29-1
D: TRBD2
CDR3: CSVARAGGTETQYF

V: TRBV5-4
D: -
CDR3: CASSLFGAGIAEQYF

V: TRBV5-5
D: -
CDR3: CASSLATQGYGYTF

V: TRBV7-2
D: -
CDR3: CASSSRRGEETQYF

V: TRBV19
D: -
CDR3: CASSIEVGGYTF

V: TRBV19
D: -
CDR3: CASSPTKGAGQYF